This is a list of T cell receptor beta chains from one sample in a study of shared clonotypes between healthy human individuals. Profiled with immunoSEQ multiplex PCR; TCRdb holds only in-frame clones, not every one. This sample carries about a million clones, approximately 76% of them seen once, and the ten largest clones take roughly 1.4%. Material for sequencing was memory CD4+ T cells sorted from blood. The source is a man younger than 35 in good health. Each CDR3 is given with its conserved first and last residue. Each record gives: V gene, J gene, CDR3 protein.

TRBV7-2	TRBJ2-5	CASSSWGASQETQYF
TRBV6-5	TRBJ2-5	CASSIRQGKETQYF
TRBV7-2	TRBJ1-2	CASSLDEGVPYGYTF
TRBV9	TRBJ2-2	CASSSRVGTGELFF
TRBV19	TRBJ1-1	CASSMGYRWNTEAFF
TRBV7-9	TRBJ2-4	CASSLGQGIAKNIQYF
TRBV5-5	TRBJ1-1	CASSLAYRQGGTEAFF
TRBV30	TRBJ2-3	CAWDRARLTDTQYF
TRBV5-4	TRBJ2-5	CASSFEQTAQIQETQYF
TRBV6-1	TRBJ1-6	CASRAPGQGGSPLHF
TRBV7-2	TRBJ2-5	CASSKNGQVGETQYF
TRBV11-2	TRBJ1-6	CASSLVSGFNSPLHF
TRBV30	TRBJ1-5	CAWSPDRNQPQHF
TRBV27	TRBJ2-7	CASSLQGAYEQYF
TRBV6-1	TRBJ2-7	CASSVSQANYEQYF
TRBV7-2	TRBJ2-3	CASSLGSSGRAPRTDTQYF
TRBV18	TRBJ1-4	CASSPRQLDNEKLFF